A single sample gave rise to the 2 T cell receptor beta chains below, sequenced in a study of cytomegalovirus exposure and HLA in healthy donors. In the PCR, 60 Vbeta and 13 Jbeta primers were used. TCRdb's table, derived via immunoSEQ multiplex PCR, lists solely in-frame clones and lacks some. This sample has about 220,000 clones; around 80% occur once, and the top ten carry approximately 5.3%. Sequencing input: PBMCs. The receptors here all came from a woman aged 40 to 49 in good health and CMV-seropositive.

The V and J genes are TRBV7-2 and TRBJ1-3, with D tentatively TRBD1 (5 bases). The germline CDR1 and CDR2 sequences are SGHTA and FQGNSA. Trimming shortened V by 5 bases and J by 0 bases, and 14 bases separated the two germline ends. CDR3 length: 16 residues. CDR3 amino acids: CASSAWEGRSGNTIYF. The CDR3 nucleotides read TGTGCCAGCAGCGCATGGGAGGGACGCTCTGGAAACACCATATATTTT.

The chain links TRBV7-8 to TRBJ1-1; tentatively, D is TRBD1 (5 bases). The CDR3 has 12 amino acids. V was shortened by 4 bases and J by 7 bases, with 10 bases between the two germline ends. CDR1 and CDR2 (germline): SGHVS, FQNEAQ. CDR3 protein: CASSSRQSEAFF. In DNA form, the CDR3 reads TGTGCCAGCAGCTCCCGACAGAGTGAAGCTTTCTTT.